This TCR beta chain was identified in a study of regulatory T cells in long-lasting Graves disease. This clonotype was counted ten times or more. Trimming stripped 4 bases from V and 2 bases from J, with 6 bases between. This CDR3 region has 12 residues. The germline gives CDR1 DFQATT, CDR2 SNEGSKA (reference sequence). Time point in this sample: newly diagnosed GD, antithyroid drugs for less than 3 months. PBMC RNA was the source of the TCR library. For TCR beta, libraries came from iRepertoire HTBI primers and Arm-PCR of CDR3 regions. TCRdb fed the multiplex PCR reads into MiXCR, producing one record per CDR3 protein. Here the sample spans 400,000 to 550,000 distinct CDR3 sequences, roughly 15% being singletons. This sample was also put to use in a study of T cells in Graves' hyperthyroidism and ophthalmopathy. From that report: Patients aged 18 to 65 had newly diagnosed hyperthyroidism of under 2 months' duration. When the TCR CDR3 underwent first-round RT-PCR, the HTBI primer set was used.

The sample here was peripheral blood mononuclear cells (PBMCs), taken at new diagnosis, from a patient treated with antithyroid drugs. The sequence was collected from a woman aged 18-29 years with Graves disease. The rearrangement joins TRBV20-1 to TRBJ1-5; D gene ambiguous. CDR3 protein: CSAKRGNQPQHF. DNA for the CDR3: TGCAGTGCTAAGAGGGGCAATCAGCCCCAGCATTTT.